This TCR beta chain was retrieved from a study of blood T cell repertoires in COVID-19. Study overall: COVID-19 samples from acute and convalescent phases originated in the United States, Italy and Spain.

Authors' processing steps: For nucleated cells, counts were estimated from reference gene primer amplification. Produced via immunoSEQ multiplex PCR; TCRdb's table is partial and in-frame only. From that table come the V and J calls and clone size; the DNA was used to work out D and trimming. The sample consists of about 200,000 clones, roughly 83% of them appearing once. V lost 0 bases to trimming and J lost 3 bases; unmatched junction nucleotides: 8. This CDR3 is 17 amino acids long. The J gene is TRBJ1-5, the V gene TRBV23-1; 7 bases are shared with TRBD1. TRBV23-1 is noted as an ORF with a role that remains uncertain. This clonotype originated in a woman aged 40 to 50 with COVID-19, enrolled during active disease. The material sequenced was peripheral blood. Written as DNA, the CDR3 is TGCGCCAGCAGTCAATCGATACAGGGGCGTTTCAATCAGCCCCAGCATTTT. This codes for CASSQSIQGRFNQPQHF.